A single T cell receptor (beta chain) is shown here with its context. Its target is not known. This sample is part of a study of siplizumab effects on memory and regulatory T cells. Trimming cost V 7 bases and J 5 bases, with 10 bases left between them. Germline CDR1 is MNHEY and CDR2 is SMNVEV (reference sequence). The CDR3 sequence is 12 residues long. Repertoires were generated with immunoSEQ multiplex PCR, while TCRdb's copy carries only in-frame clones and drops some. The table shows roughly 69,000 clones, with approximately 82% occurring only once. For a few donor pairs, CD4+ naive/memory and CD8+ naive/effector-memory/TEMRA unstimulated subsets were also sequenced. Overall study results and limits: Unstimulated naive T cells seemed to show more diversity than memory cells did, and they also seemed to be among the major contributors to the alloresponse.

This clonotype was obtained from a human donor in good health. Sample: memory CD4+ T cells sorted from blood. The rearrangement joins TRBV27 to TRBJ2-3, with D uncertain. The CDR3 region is CASTALGDTQYF. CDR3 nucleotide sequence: TGTGCCAGCACCGCCCTGGGAGATACGCAGTATTTT.